Sequencing of this T cell receptor (beta chain) was carried out in a study of blood T cell repertoires in COVID-19. Overall study context: The United States, Italy and Spain were the sources of the acute and convalescent COVID-19 samples.

The CDR3 covers 16 residues. V lost 2 bases, J lost 2 bases, and 4 bases stayed unmatched. CDR1 is SNHLY, CDR2 FYNNEI, per germline. TCRdb's table, derived via immunoSEQ multiplex PCR, lists solely in-frame clones and lacks some. Among roughly 46,000 clones listed, about 86% were seen once. Sequenced sample: PBMCs or T cells enriched from blood (not recorded which). The clonotype was recovered from a woman aged 45-59 years who had recovered from COVID-19. The chain couples TRBV2 to TRBJ2-2; 8 bases line up with TRBD2. CDR3 sequence reads: CASSERVAGNTGELFF. The CDR3 nucleotides read TGTGCCAGCAGTGAAAGGGTAGCGGGAAACACCGGGGAGCTGTTTTTT.